Below, one TCR beta chain is given with its context. The data stem from a study of blood T cell repertoires in COVID-19. This CDR3 contains 18 residues. Trimming removed 5 bases from V and 3 bases from J, with 23 bases in between. The V gene's germline CDR1 is SEHNR and CDR2 FQNEAQ (reference sequence). The data were produced by immunoSEQ multiplex PCR, yet TCRdb's version contains in-frame clones alone and is incomplete. The repertoire has approximately 55,000 clones, just over 90% of them found once; the top ten carry about 6%. V usage is TRBV7-9 and J usage is TRBJ2-1; tentatively, D is TRBD2 (6 bases). This clonotype was sampled from a man aged 35-49 years with acute or convalescent COVID-19. Sequenced material: peripheral blood. The CDR3, as DNA: TGTGCCAGCAGCACCCCCCGGGACTTCAAGCGTATCTACAATGAGCAGTTCTTC. This codes for CASSTPRDFKRIYNEQFF.